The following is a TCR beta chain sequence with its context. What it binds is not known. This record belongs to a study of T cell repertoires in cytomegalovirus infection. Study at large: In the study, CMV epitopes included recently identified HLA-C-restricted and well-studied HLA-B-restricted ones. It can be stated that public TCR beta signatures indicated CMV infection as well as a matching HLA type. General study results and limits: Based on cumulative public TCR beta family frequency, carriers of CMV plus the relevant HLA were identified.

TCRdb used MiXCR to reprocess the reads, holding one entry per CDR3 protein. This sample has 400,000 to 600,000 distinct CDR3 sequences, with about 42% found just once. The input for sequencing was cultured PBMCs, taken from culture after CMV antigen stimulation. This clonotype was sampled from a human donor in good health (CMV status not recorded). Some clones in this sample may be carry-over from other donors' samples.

The CDR3 DNA reads TGTGCCAGCAGCCCAGATGGGGGGGATGAGCAGTTCTTC. Amino acid sequence: CASSPDGGDEQFF. The V gene is TRBV7-9, the J gene TRBJ2-1; TRBD2 agrees at 7 bases. This CDR3 spans 13 amino acids. The junction had 6 bases not matched to a gene; V was cut back by 5 bases and J by 8 bases. CDR1 is SEHNR, CDR2 FQNEAQ, per germline (reference sequence).